These 18 T cell receptor beta chains were sequenced from one sample in a study of T-cell reconstitution after alpha-beta-depleted transplantation in children. Unique molecular identifiers were incorporated into the prepared TCRbeta library. MiXCR, run by TCRdb on the PCR reads, gives a single entry per CDR3 protein. This repertoire shows 85,000 to 120,000 distinct CDR3 sequences, 6% found once; its top ten account for roughly 5.5%. Sequencing was performed on PBMCs, mostly from graft donor cells, taken 60 days after TCRalphabeta/CD19-depleted stem cell transplant. The receptor set was obtained from a female patient between 2 and 10 years old who had a stem cell transplant for Fanconi anemia, so the T cells may come from the graft donor.

The V and J genes are TRBV28 and TRBJ1-2, with D tentatively TRBD1 (6 bases). This CDR3 is 16 amino acids long. Germline lookup yields CDR1 MDHEN and CDR2 SYDVKM. V was shortened by 5 bases and J by 4 bases, with 20 bases between the two germline ends. CDR3 residues: CASSLVLSGTPYGYTF. Written as DNA, the CDR3 is TGTGCCAGCAGTCTCGTACTTTCCGGGACACCCTATGGCTACACCTTC.

This clonotype was found many times. The chain combines TRBV29-1 with TRBJ2-7, with 9 bases matching TRBD1. The CDR3 has 15 amino acids. J was trimmed by 6 bases and V by 4 bases; bases with no gene match: 13. Germline V gene lookup returns CDR1 SQVTM and CDR2 ANQGSEA. The CDR3 bases are TGCAGCGTTGTGTGGGGGACAGGGTTGGGTCTCGAGCAGTACTTC. Translation: CSVVWGTGLGLEQYF.

This clonotype was found a few times. This chain connects TRBV7-2 to TRBJ2-5; 7 bases are shared with TRBD1. Germline V gene sequence: CDR1 SGHTA, CDR2 FQGNSA. V dropped 5 bases and J dropped 7; count of bases not matched to a gene: 10. The CDR3 has 14 residues. The CDR3 protein is CASSGHRGGGTQYF. CDR3 in DNA: TGTGCCAGCAGCGGACACAGGGGTGGTGGGACCCAGTACTTC.

The chain has TRBV4-2 and TRBJ2-3; 9 nucleotides align to TRBD2. V lost 3 bases, J lost 5 bases, and 6 bases stayed unmatched. Germline V gene data show CDR1 as LGHNA and CDR2 as YNFKEQ. The CDR3 length is 15 residues. The chain's CDR3 is CASSHLSGSGDTQYF. CDR3 in DNA: TGTGCCAGCAGCCATCTTAGCGGGAGTGGAGATACGCAGTATTTT.

This clonotype came up many times. The V and J genes are TRBV20-1 and TRBJ1-1; D gene ambiguous. The CDR3 covers 14 residues. The ends were cut back, 3 bases at V and 0 bases at J, with 11 bases in the middle. CDR1 DFQATT and CDR2 SNEGSKA come from the germline V gene (reference sequence). The CDR3 nucleotides read TGCAGTGCTAGGGGTGTCCGGGTGAACACTGAAGCTTTCTTT. Translated, it gives CSARGVRVNTEAFF.

This clonotype was picked up many times. J is TRBJ2-3 and V is TRBV20-1; TRBD2 matches 7 bases. CDR1 and CDR2 from the germline V gene are DFQATT and SNEGSKA (reference sequence). This CDR3 is 15 amino acids long. V was clipped by 3 bases and J by 4 bases; unmatched bases: 10. CDR3 sequence: CSASIQRGRADTQYF. For the CDR3, the DNA is TGCAGTGCTAGTATCCAGCGGGGAAGGGCAGATACGCAGTATTTT.

This clonotype was counted ten times or more. The genes are TRBV20-1 and TRBJ1-4; D is perhaps TRBD1 (5 bases). CDR1 is DFQATT and CDR2 is SNEGSKA in the germline V gene (reference sequence). V was trimmed by 6 bases and J by 8 bases, leaving 10 bases between them. The CDR3 covers 11 residues. Here the CDR3 DNA reads TGCAGTGCCCCAAACAGGGAAAAACTGTTTTTT. It is translated as CSAPNREKLFF.

This clonotype was counted a single time. The rearrangement joins TRBV23-1 to TRBJ1-4; D is unclear. TRBV23-1 is an ORF for which the function is uncertain. V was cut by 7 bases and J by 0 bases, with 12 bases left in between. There are 15 residues in the CDR3. CDR3 bases: TGCGCCAGCAAGGGAGTGGTTGCAACTAATGAAAAACTGTTTTTT. Translating it yields CASKGVVATNEKLFF.

This clonotype was seen repeatedly, ten times or more. The chain links TRBV27 to TRBJ2-1; D perhaps matches TRBD2 (5 bases). This CDR3 has 12 residues. The germline V gene has CDR1 MNHEY and CDR2 SMNVEV (reference sequence). The ends were cut back, 2 bases at V and 7 bases at J, with 6 bases in the middle. CDR3 sequence reads: CASSLRGNEQFF. The CDR3 DNA follows: TGTGCCAGCAGTTTACGAGGGAATGAGCAGTTCTTC.

Remarks on this clonotype: A much larger clone is a single base away; this may be a read error. The final CDR3 position lacks the conserved phenylalanine or tryptophan, pointing to a likely read error. Because the CDR3's place on the DNA is in doubt, the DNA is left out and the CDR3 is given as listed by TCRdb. The V and J genes are TRBV20-1 and TRBJ2-1; the D call TRBD2 from the table was never checked on the DNA. Germline V gene sequence: CDR1 DFQATT, CDR2 SNEGSKA (reference sequence). The CDR3 has 13 residues if both end residues are counted. The CDR3 here is CSARAWNSGGALY.

This clonotype was counted at least ten times. This chain uses TRBV28 with TRBJ2-1, with 7 bases that match TRBD2. After removal of 5 bases from V and 6 bases from J, the junction contained 13 bases not matched to a gene. The CDR3 is made up of 16 amino acids. Germline CDR1 and CDR2: MDHEN and SYDVKM. The CDR3 loop is CASSEPKREPPNEQFF. CDR3 sequence (DNA): TGTGCCAGCAGTGAACCTAAGCGGGAACCTCCCAATGAGCAGTTCTTC.

V gene TRBV5-1 combines with J gene TRBJ2-3; D not certain. The CDR3 runs to 16 residues. Trimming stripped 0 bases from V and 6 bases from J, with 17 bases between. The germline gives CDR1 SGHRS, CDR2 YFSETQ. CDR3 in amino acids: CASSLARIPSMDTQYF. CDR3 nucleotides: TGCGCCAGCAGCTTGGCCAGGATCCCCAGCATGGATACGCAGTATTTT.

This clonotype has only a few counts. J is TRBJ2-7 and V is TRBV5-1; perhaps TRBD1 as D (6 bases). Looked up from germline, CDR1 is SGHRS and CDR2 is YFSETQ. This CDR3 is 14 amino acids long. The germline V and J ends were trimmed by 0 bases and 10 bases, with 17 bases remaining between them. CDR3 region: CASSLAGNTGSQYF. For the CDR3, the DNA is TGCGCCAGCAGCTTGGCCGGCAATACAGGGTCCCAGTACTTC.

The table lists this clonotype with many counts. The gene calls are TRBV12-3 or TRBV12-4 and TRBJ2-3; TRBD1 is a possible D gene (5 bases). This CDR3 comprises 13 residues. The V gene lost 5 bases and the J gene lost 1 base, with 7 bases spanning the gap. The CDR3 sequence is CASSLTGTDTQYF. The CDR3 DNA reads as TGTGCCAGCAGTCTGACAGGCACAGATACGCAGTATTTT.

This clonotype was counted a few times. The chain carries TRBV3-1 and TRBJ2-1; possible D gene TRBD1, 5 bases. The V gene lost 4 bases and the J gene lost 2 bases, with 18 bases spanning the gap. This CDR3 is built from 17 residues. Germline V gene data show CDR1 as LGHDT and CDR2 as YNNKEL (reference sequence). In DNA, the CDR3 is TGTGCCAGCAGCCGTACCCTACAGGTATTAGCCTACAATGAGCAGTTCTTC. As protein: CASSRTLQVLAYNEQFF.

The chain links TRBV5-1 to TRBJ1-1; D is undetermined. V was cut by 1 base and J by 1 base, with 14 bases left in between. The CDR3 has 16 residues. Per germline, CDR1 SGHRS and CDR2 YFSETQ. CDR3 DNA: TGCGCCAGCAGCTTGTTTTGGACGGGGTCGAACACTGAAGCTTTCTTT. The encoded protein is CASSLFWTGSNTEAFF.

Many counts were recorded for this clonotype. The chain is built from TRBV10-3 and TRBJ2-3; 7 bases match TRBD2. Germline lookup yields CDR1 ENHRY and CDR2 SYGVKD. The CDR3 consists of 14 residues. With V trimmed by 4 bases and J by 4 bases, 5 bases remained unmatched. CDR3 nucleotide sequence: TGTGCCATCAGTGTTGGGGCGGGAGCAGATACGCAGTATTTT. It yields the protein CAISVGAGADTQYF.

This clonotype was seen a handful of times. This chain uses TRBV20-1 with TRBJ1-5, with TRBD1 matching 9 bases. V was pared by 0 bases and J by 0 bases, with 9 bases of the junction left unmatched. Per the germline V gene, CDR1 is DFQATT and CDR2 is SNEGSKA (reference sequence). CDR3 length equals 18 residues. CDR3 residues: CSARDGTGLGNSNQPQHF. CDR3 nucleotides: TGCAGTGCTAGAGATGGGACAGGGCTCGGTAATAGCAATCAGCCCCAGCATTTT.